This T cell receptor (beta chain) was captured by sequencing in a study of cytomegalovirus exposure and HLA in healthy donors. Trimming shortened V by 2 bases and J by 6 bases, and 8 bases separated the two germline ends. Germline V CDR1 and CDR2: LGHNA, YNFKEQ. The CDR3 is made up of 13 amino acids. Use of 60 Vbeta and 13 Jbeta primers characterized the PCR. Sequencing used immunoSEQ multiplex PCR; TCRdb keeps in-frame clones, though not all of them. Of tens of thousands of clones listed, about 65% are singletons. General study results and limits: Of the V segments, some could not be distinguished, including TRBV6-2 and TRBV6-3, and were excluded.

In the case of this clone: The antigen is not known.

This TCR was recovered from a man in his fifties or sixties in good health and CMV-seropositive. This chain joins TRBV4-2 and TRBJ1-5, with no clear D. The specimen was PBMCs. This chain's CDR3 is CASSQSMLQPQHF. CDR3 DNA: TGTGCCAGCAGCCAATCTATGCTTCAGCCCCAGCATTTT.